This T cell receptor beta chain came from a study of beta chain features in type 1 diabetes. What was sequenced were expressed TCRB transcripts, since all of the isolated RNA had been reverse transcribed. Sequenced by immunoSEQ multiplex PCR; TCRdb stores in-frame clones only, minus some. This table holds 550,000 to 850,000 clones, about an eighth found once. The V end was cut by 4 bases, the J end by 2 bases, with 12 bases between. Germline V lookup: CDR1 SGHRS, CDR2 YFSETQ. The CDR3 sequence is 14 residues long. This clone appeared a few times. Its antigen is still unknown. The same CDR3 is also encoded by other DNA sequences in this sample. Study-wide points: Significant though moderate, a shortening of TCRB CDR3s appeared in all four CD4+ subsets of Type 1 diabetes patients. Reduced insertions and increased deletions marked VDJ junctions in type 1 diabetes patients. It was among patients, rather than healthy donors, that naive, central memory and Treg TCRB repertoires appeared more similar.

Purities in excess of 95% were seen in all sorted populations. The chain recombines TRBV5-1 with TRBJ1-2; the D gene is possibly TRBD1 (5 bases). This TCR was sampled from a man younger than 35 with type 1 diabetes. Material: naive CD4+ T cells from blood. The CDR3 protein is CASSPGTANYGYTF. The CDR3 nucleotides read TGCGCCAGCAGCCCGGGGACGGCAAACTATGGCTACACCTTC. Together with reference TRBV5-1 and TRBJ1-2, the CDR3 gives the full variable domain: KAGVTQTPRYLIKTRGQQVTLSCSPISGHRSVSWYQQTPGQGLQFLFEYFSETQRNKGNFPGRFSGRQFSNSRSEMNVSTLELGDSALYLCASSPGTANYGYTFGSGTRLTVV.